The 22 T cell receptor beta chains below come from one sample, sequenced in a study of cytomegalovirus exposure and HLA in healthy donors. The PCR made use of 60 Vbeta and 13 Jbeta primers. The repertoire was sequenced with immunoSEQ multiplex PCR; TCRdb's copy has only in-frame clones and lacks some. The sample holds 55,000 to 80,000 clones, approximately 75% seen once. The sequenced sample was PBMCs. The receptor source for this set is a woman aged 25 to 45 in good health and CMV-seronegative.

CDR3 protein: CASSRGSHEQYF. CDR3 sequence (DNA): TGTGCCAGCAGCCGAGGAAGCCACGAGCAGTACTTC. This rearrangement joins TRBV2 to TRBJ2-7; D unclear. Trimming removed 6 bases at V and 5 bases at J, with 11 bases between. This CDR3 has 12 residues. Per the germline V gene, CDR1 is SNHLY and CDR2 is FYNNEI. The full variable domain, rest sourced from reference TRBV2 and TRBJ2-7, is EPEVTQTPSHQVTQMGQEVILRCVPISNHLYFYWYRQILGQKVEFLVSFYNNEISEKSEIFDDQFSVERPDGSNFTLKIRSTKLEDSAMYFCASSRGSHEQYFGPGTRLTVT.

This sequence joins TRBV10-1 and TRBJ2-7; D may be TRBD1 (5 bases). V gave up 4 bases and J gave up 6 bases, with 10 bases separating them. Per the germline V gene, CDR1 is WNHNN and CDR2 is SYGVQD (reference sequence). This CDR3 comprises 12 residues. CDR3 sequence (DNA): TGCGCCAGCAGTGCAGGGAACGGCGAGCAGTACTTC. It is translated as CASSAGNGEQYF.

The rearrangement joins TRBV11-3 to TRBJ2-7; TRBD1 might be the D (6 bases). Germline assignment: CDR1 SGHNT and CDR2 YENEEA. Trimming took off 3 bases at V and 0 bases at J, with 12 bases between the two ends. CDR3 length: 15 residues. CDR3 region: CASSLGAAGSYEQYF. The CDR3 DNA reads TGTGCCAGCAGCTTGGGGGCGGCTGGCTCCTACGAGCAGTACTTC.

V usage is TRBV6-6 and J usage is TRBJ2-7; 12 positions agree with TRBD2. Germline V gene lookup returns CDR1 MNHNY and CDR2 SVGAGI (reference sequence). V dropped 9 bases and J dropped 3; count of bases not matched to a gene: 9. The CDR3 totals 15 residues. The CDR3 DNA sequence: TGTGCCAGTACCAACTTGGGACTAGCGGGCTACGAGCAGTACTTC. Translation gives CASTNLGLAGYEQYF.

V gene TRBV7-2 combines with J gene TRBJ2-1, with a weak D call TRBD1 (5 bases). The CDR3 has 13 amino acids. CDR1 SGHTA and CDR2 FQGNSA come from the germline V gene. The V end lost 1 base, the J end lost 7 bases, and 8 bases lay between the germline ends. The CDR3 region has the DNA TGTGCCAGCAGCTTAGTCAGGGCTAATGAGCAGTTCTTC. It translates to CASSLVRANEQFF.

The chain links TRBV7-9 to TRBJ1-6, with TRBD1 matching over 9 bases. J gave up 10 bases and V 2 bases, and 3 bases lay outside the gene matches. Germline CDR1 and CDR2: SEHNR and FQNEAQ (reference sequence). This CDR3 has 14 amino acids. Here the CDR3 reads CASSLWDRASPLHF. CDR3 in DNA: TGTGCCAGCAGCTTATGGGACAGGGCCTCACCCCTCCACTTT.

The CDR3 here is CASSGDRGPYEQYV. The CDR3 DNA reads as TGTGCCAGCAGTGGGGACAGGGGGCCGTACGAGCAGTACGTC. The chain carries TRBV6-1 and TRBJ2-7; 12 bases are a match to TRBD1. Germline V gene data show CDR1 as MNHNS and CDR2 as SASEGT. The CDR3 runs to 14 residues. V was pared by 4 bases and J by 4 bases, with 2 bases of the junction left unmatched.

The chain couples TRBV6-6 to TRBJ2-3, with 9 bases aligning to TRBD2. J was trimmed by 2 bases and V by 5 bases; bases with no gene match: 5. Germline V gene data show CDR1 as MNHNY and CDR2 as SVGAGI (reference sequence). The CDR3 is 15 residues long. The CDR3: CASSVLAGVTDTQYF. The DNA of the CDR3 is TGTGCCAGCAGTGTTTTAGCGGGAGTCACAGATACGCAGTATTTT.

V is TRBV19 and J is TRBJ1-3; TRBD1 is a possible D gene (6 bases). Trimming stripped 5 bases from V and 1 base from J, with 15 bases between. This CDR3 region has 16 residues. Per the germline V gene, CDR1 is LNHDA and CDR2 is SQIVND (reference sequence). CDR3 nucleotide sequence: TGTGCCAGTAGTCTAGGAGCACAGGGTTCTGGAAACACCATATATTTT. This sequence encodes CASSLGAQGSGNTIYF.

This chain links TRBV6-5 with TRBJ2-7, with D perhaps TRBD2 (5 bases). The germline V and J ends were trimmed by 3 bases and 2 bases, with 14 bases remaining between them. The CDR3 runs 15 residues. CDR1 MNHEY and CDR2 SVGAGI come from the germline V gene. The CDR3 DNA reads as TGTGCCAGCAGTTATAGAGGGTACGAGCCCTACGAGCAGTACTTC. This encodes CASSYRGYEPYEQYF.

V usage is TRBV10-2 and J usage is TRBJ1-2; 10 bases are shared with TRBD1. V lost 7 bases and J lost 6; bases outside the gene matches: 11. Germline CDR1 and CDR2: WSHSY and SAAADI. This CDR3 is 15 amino acids long. CDR3 sequence reads: CASNLPGQGLDGYTF. CDR3 coding DNA: TGCGCCAGCAACTTACCGGGACAGGGGTTAGATGGCTACACCTTC.

The chain has TRBV27 and TRBJ2-1; TRBD2 aligns across 8 bases. Germline V gene data show CDR1 as MNHEY and CDR2 as SMNVEV (reference sequence). The CDR3 has 16 residues. J lost 5 bases, V lost 4 bases, and 10 bases had no gene match. The CDR3 DNA is TGTGCCAGCAGTTCTCTGGGGACTAGAACGGACAATGAGCAGTTCTTC. Translating gives CASSSLGTRTDNEQFF.

CDR3 residues: CASTPGTPNTEAFF. CDR3 bases: TGTGCCAGCACCCCTGGGACACCGAACACTGAAGCTTTCTTT. The rearrangement uses TRBV2 and TRBJ1-1, with D possibly TRBD1 on 6 matching bases. V gave up 7 bases and J gave up 1 base, with 13 bases separating them. The CDR3 spans 14 residues. Germline-derived CDR1 and CDR2 are SNHLY and FYNNEI. The full variable domain, rest sourced from reference TRBV2 and TRBJ1-1, is EPEVTQTPSHQVTQMGQEVILRCVPISNHLYFYWYRQILGQKVEFLVSFYNNEISEKSEIFDDQFSVERPDGSNFTLKIRSTKLEDSAMYFCASTPGTPNTEAFFGQGTRLTVV.

The chain employs TRBV4-3 and TRBJ2-5; possible D gene TRBD2, 5 bases. Germline V gene sequence: CDR1 LGHNA, CDR2 YSLEER. The CDR3 totals 15 residues. The V end lost 1 base, the J end lost 2 bases, and 11 bases lay between the germline ends. CDR3 bases: TGCGCCAGCAGCCAAGGGGCCGACTATCAAGAGACCCAGTACTTC. As protein: CASSQGADYQETQYF.

This clone was seen a few times. This chain uses TRBV5-1 with TRBJ1-1; TRBD1 aligns across 8 bases. The CDR3 totals 14 residues. V was clipped by 1 base and J by 1 base; unmatched bases: 0. Germline CDR1 is SGHRS and CDR2 is YFSETQ. CDR3 loop: CASSLTGGNTEAFF. The CDR3 DNA follows: TGCGCCAGCAGCTTGACAGGGGGGAACACTGAAGCTTTCTTT.

V gene TRBV5-4 combines with J gene TRBJ1-1; weak D call: TRBD1 (5 bases). V dropped 0 bases and J dropped 1 base, with 10 bases sitting between them. CDR3 length: 15 residues. Germline CDR1 is SGHNT and CDR2 is YYREEE (reference sequence). The CDR3 sequence is CASSLADRGNTEAFF. CDR3 DNA sequence: TGTGCCAGCAGCTTGGCCGATAGGGGGAACACTGAAGCTTTCTTT.

This rearrangement joins TRBV19 to TRBJ2-7; 7 bases map to TRBD1. Per germline, CDR1 LNHDA and CDR2 SQIVND (reference sequence). V lost 6 bases, J lost 0 bases, and 5 bases stayed unmatched. CDR3 length: 14 residues. The CDR3 loop reads CASRTGTASYEQYF. In DNA form, the CDR3 reads TGTGCCAGTAGGACCGGGACAGCCTCCTACGAGCAGTACTTC.

Sample share makes this clone medium-sized. The chain uses TRBV11-2 and TRBJ1-5; D is undetermined. Between the trimmed V and J ends, which lost 5 bases and 5 bases, there was a span of 13 bases. This CDR3 has 14 amino acids. The germline V gene has CDR1 SGHAT and CDR2 FQNNGV. In DNA form, the CDR3 reads TGTGCCAGCAGCCACGACGGGAACTATCAGCCCCAGCATTTT. Protein product: CASSHDGNYQPQHF. Together with reference TRBV11-2 and TRBJ1-5, the CDR3 gives the full variable domain: EAGVAQSPRYKIIEKRQSVAFWCNPISGHATLYWYQQILGQGPKLLIQFQNNGVVDDSQLPKDRFSAERLKGVDSTLKIQPAKLEDSAVYLCASSHDGNYQPQHFGDGTRLSIL.

The chain uses TRBV28 and TRBJ1-2, with a tentative D call TRBD1 (6 bases). Trimming removed 4 bases from V and 4 bases from J, with 22 bases in between. CDR1 and CDR2 (germline): MDHEN, SYDVKM. The CDR3 spans 17 residues. This CDR3 is CASSSQGNIEVPYGYTF. CDR3 nucleotide sequence: TGTGCCAGCAGTTCACAGGGCAATATTGAAGTACCCTATGGCTACACCTTC.

The chain recombines TRBV28 with TRBJ2-3, with 9 nucleotides matching TRBD1. Trimming at V came to 6 bases and at J to 1 base, leaving 17 bases not matched to a gene. The germline gives CDR1 MDHEN, CDR2 SYDVKM. The CDR3 covers 19 residues. CDR3 protein: CASRSTGTGLHTGTDTQYF. The CDR3 DNA sequence: TGTGCCAGCAGGTCTACCGGGACAGGGTTGCACACTGGCACAGATACGCAGTATTTT.

V and J are TRBV4-2 and TRBJ2-1; TRBD2 matches 11 bases. The V and J ends lost 4 bases and 7 bases, in that order; junction bases with no gene match: 6. The CDR3 sequence is 15 residues long. Germline assignment: CDR1 LGHNA and CDR2 YNFKEQ. CDR3 DNA: TGTGCCAGCAGCCCGACTAGCGGGGTCCGGAATGAGCAGTTCTTC. Its protein product is CASSPTSGVRNEQFF.

The chain uses TRBV5-1 and TRBJ2-3; 11 bases agree with TRBD2. The CDR3 length is 16 residues. Germline V gene data show CDR1 as SGHRS and CDR2 as YFSETQ. The V gene end was trimmed by 4 bases and the J gene end by 4 bases; junction bases not matched to a gene: 8. CDR3 loop: CASSALLAGVSDTQYF. CDR3 coding DNA: TGCGCCAGCAGCGCTCTACTAGCGGGAGTGTCAGATACGCAGTATTTT.